This TCR beta chain was identified in a study of T cell repertoires in cytomegalovirus infection. Looking at the study overall: The public TCR beta signatures pointed to both CMV infection and matching HLA type.

Study-wide results and caveats: Predominance within the ex vivo response was attributable to HLA-C-restricted CMV-specific TCR beta clonotypes. Accumulated public TCR beta family frequency recognized individuals carrying CMV together with the relevant HLA.

The CDR3 consists of 15 residues. J gave up 5 bases and V 7 bases, and 9 bases lay outside the gene matches. CDR1 is LNHDA, CDR2 SQIVND, per germline (reference sequence). MiXCR, run by TCRdb on the reads, gives a single entry per CDR3 protein. This table holds about 830,000 distinct CDR3 sequences, around a third found once. Concerning this clonotype itself: Its matching antigen is unknown.

The specimen was cultured CD8+ T cells from PBMCs, collected from culture after CMV antigen stimulation. The TCR was taken from a human donor in good health (CMV status not recorded). Some clones in this sample may be carry-over from other donors' samples. The chain is built from TRBV19 and TRBJ1-1; TRBD1 matches 11 bases. The CDR3 nucleotides read TGTGCCAGTACTCCCGGGACAGGGGGATTGACTGAAGCTTTCTTT. This sequence encodes CASTPGTGGLTEAFF.